This entry is about one T cell receptor (beta chain). The CDR3 sequence is 17 residues long. The V segment lost 4 bases and the J segment 0 bases; nucleotides outside the gene matches: 7. Germline V gene lookup returns CDR1 MGHRA and CDR2 YSYEKL. This entry is derived from a study of regulatory T cells in long-lasting Graves disease. Through Arm-PCR of CDR3 regions and iRepertoire HTBI primers, TCR beta libraries were built. MiXCR, run by TCRdb on the multiplex PCR reads, gives a single entry per CDR3 protein. The table has hundreds of thousands of distinct CDR3 sequences, over 14% seen once. As for time point: newly diagnosed GD, antithyroid drugs for less than 3 months. Scientists built the TCR library using RNA that was extracted from PBMCs. Patients with Graves' disease were diagnosed by American Thyroid Association guidelines. These data were also reused for a study on T cells in Graves' hyperthyroidism and ophthalmopathy. From that study: The authors deemed Graves' hyperthyroidism stable absent ophthalmopathy progression within 18 months. Patients were excluded for uncontrolled infection, other autoimmune disease, pregnancy or lactation. Most thyroid clonotypes that were expanded above 0.001 also turned up in blood.

The TCR was taken from a woman between 40 and 55 years old with Graves disease. The chain couples TRBV4-1 to TRBJ2-3; 10 bases map to TRBD2. This specimen consisted of peripheral blood mononuclear cells (PBMCs), obtained at new diagnosis, from a patient treated with antithyroid drugs. CDR3 in DNA: TGCGCCAGCAGCCGCCAAATAGCGGGAGGAAGCACAGATACGCAGTATTTT. Translating it yields CASSRQIAGGSTDTQYF.